The entry below describes one T cell receptor (beta chain). Its antigen is unidentified. The data are from a study of cytomegalovirus exposure and HLA in healthy donors. As for the study in general: Among the roughly 400 genotyped donors, over 70% were placed in the Caucasian-associated ancestry cluster.

Looked up from germline, CDR1 is LNHDA and CDR2 is SQIVND (reference sequence). J was trimmed by 2 bases and V by 7 bases; bases with no gene match: 7. This CDR3 comprises 15 residues. It was with 60 Vbeta and 13 Jbeta primers that the PCR ran. TCRdb keeps only in-frame clones here, not all; method: immunoSEQ multiplex PCR. The data show around 25,000 clones, 60% to 80% seen once. Study results and caveats: Association with HLA alleles at 0.05 false discovery rate was found for 16,951 TCR beta sequences in a later analysis.

Sequencing input: PBMCs. The TCR sequence derives from a male donor in good health and CMV-seronegative. This rearrangement joins TRBV19 to TRBJ1-3, with 8 bases lining up with TRBD1. The CDR3 protein is CASTWDRITGNTIYF. The CDR3 DNA reads TGTGCCAGTACTTGGGACAGGATCACTGGAAACACCATATATTTT.